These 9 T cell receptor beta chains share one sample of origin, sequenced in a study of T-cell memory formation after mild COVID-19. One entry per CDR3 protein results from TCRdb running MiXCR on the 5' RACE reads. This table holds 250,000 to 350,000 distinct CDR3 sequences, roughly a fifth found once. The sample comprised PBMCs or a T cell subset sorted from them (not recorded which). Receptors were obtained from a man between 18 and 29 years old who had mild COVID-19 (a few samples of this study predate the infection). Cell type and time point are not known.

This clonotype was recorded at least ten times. The CDR3 here is CASSLVSGDGETQYF. The CDR3 nucleotides read TGTGCCAGCAGCTTAGTTAGCGGGGACGGAGAGACCCAGTACTTC. This chain connects TRBV7-2 to TRBJ2-5; 8 bases agree with TRBD2. The germline CDR1 and CDR2 sequences are SGHTA and FQGNSA. The trim removed 1 base at V and 4 bases at J, leaving 5 bases unmatched. The CDR3 totals 15 residues.

The CDR3 is CSATPGGTGYGYTF. The CDR3 DNA sequence: TGCAGTGCTACCCCGGGAGGGACAGGCTATGGCTACACCTTC. The V call is TRBV20-1, the J call TRBJ1-2, with TRBD1 matching 8 bases. CDR1 is DFQATT, CDR2 SNEGSKA, per germline (reference sequence). Trimming at V came to 4 bases and at J to 4 bases, leaving 8 bases not matched to a gene. The CDR3 contains 14 residues.

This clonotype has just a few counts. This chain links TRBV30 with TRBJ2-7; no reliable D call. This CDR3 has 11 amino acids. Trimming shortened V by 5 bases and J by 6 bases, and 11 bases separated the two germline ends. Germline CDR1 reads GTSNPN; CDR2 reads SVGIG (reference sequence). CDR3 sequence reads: CAWGNVGEQYF. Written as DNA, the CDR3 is TGTGCCTGGGGCAACGTGGGCGAGCAGTACTTC.

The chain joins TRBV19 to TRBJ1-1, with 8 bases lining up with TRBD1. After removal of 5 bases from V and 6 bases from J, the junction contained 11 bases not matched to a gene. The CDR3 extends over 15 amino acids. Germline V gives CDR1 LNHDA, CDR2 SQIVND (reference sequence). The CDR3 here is CASSAHHQGAAEAFF. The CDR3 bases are TGTGCCAGTAGTGCCCACCATCAGGGGGCGGCTGAAGCTTTCTTT.

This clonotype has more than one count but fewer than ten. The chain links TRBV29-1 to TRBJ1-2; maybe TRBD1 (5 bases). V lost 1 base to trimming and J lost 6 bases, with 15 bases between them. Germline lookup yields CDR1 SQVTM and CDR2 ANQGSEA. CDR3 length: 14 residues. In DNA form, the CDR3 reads TGCAGCGTTGAAGTCGGGGCAGGGAAAAATGGCTACACCTTC. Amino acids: CSVEVGAGKNGYTF.

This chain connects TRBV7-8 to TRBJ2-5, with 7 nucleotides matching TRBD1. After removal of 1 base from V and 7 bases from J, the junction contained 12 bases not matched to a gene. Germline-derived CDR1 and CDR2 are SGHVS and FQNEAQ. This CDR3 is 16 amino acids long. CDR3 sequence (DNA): TGTGCCAGCAGCTTAGAACGGGACAGCCATTGGGGGACCCAGTACTTC. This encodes CASSLERDSHWGTQYF.

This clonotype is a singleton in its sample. The CDR3 is CATSDSGTGGDTEAFF. The DNA for the CDR3 is TGTGCCACCAGTGACTCCGGGACAGGGGGCGACACTGAAGCTTTCTTT. V and J are TRBV24-1 and TRBJ1-1; 12 bases agree with TRBD1. Per the germline V gene, CDR1 is KGHDR and CDR2 is SFDVKD. This CDR3 contains 16 residues. Trimming removed 4 bases from V and 3 bases from J; junction bases left unmatched: 5.

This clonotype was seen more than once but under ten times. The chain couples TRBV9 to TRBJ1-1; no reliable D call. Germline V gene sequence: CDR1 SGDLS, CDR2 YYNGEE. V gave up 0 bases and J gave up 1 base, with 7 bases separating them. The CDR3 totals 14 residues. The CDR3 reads CASSVDLGNTEAFF. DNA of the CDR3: TGTGCCAGCAGCGTAGATCTGGGGAACACTGAAGCTTTCTTT. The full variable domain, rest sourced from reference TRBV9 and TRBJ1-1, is DSGVTQTPKHLITATGQRVTLRCSPRSGDLSVYWYQQSLDQGLQFLIQYYNGEERAKGNILERFSAQQFPDLHSELNLSSLELGDSALYFCASSVDLGNTEAFFGQGTRLTVV.

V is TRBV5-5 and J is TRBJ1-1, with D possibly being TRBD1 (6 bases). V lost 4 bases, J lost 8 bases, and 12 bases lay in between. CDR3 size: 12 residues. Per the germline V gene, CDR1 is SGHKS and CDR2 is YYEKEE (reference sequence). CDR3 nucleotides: TGTGCCAGCAGCATACCGACAGGAGAAGCTTTCTTT. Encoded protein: CASSIPTGEAFF.